This is a list of T cell receptor beta chains from one sample in a study of low-dose radiotherapy and immunotherapy resistance in tumors. TCRdb re-called the reads through MiXCR, storing one row per CDR3 protein. The data contain about 39,000 distinct CDR3 sequences, more than 20% of them seen just once; the ten biggest clones take up roughly 8.3%. The starting material was PBMCs, obtained after low-dose radiotherapy plus immunotherapy. The receptor source for this set is a female donor with ovarian cancer. Both conserved end residues are part of each CDR3. D genes are given only for firm matches. The size field is filled for only some rows; it gives once, few, many or a size class.

d_gene: -
len: 15
j_gene: TRBJ2-7
v_gene: TRBV5-1
abundance: many
CDR3nt: TGCGCCAGCAGCTTGGTAGCAGGGGAGTCCTACGAGCAGTACTTC
CDR3aa: CASSLVAGESYEQYF

d_gene: TRBD1
len: 14
j_gene: TRBJ2-2
v_gene: TRBV6-4
abundance: -
CDR3nt: TGTGCCAGCAGTGAAGGGACAGGGGCCGGGGAGCTGTTTTTT
CDR3aa: CASSEGTGAGELFF

d_gene: -
len: 13
j_gene: TRBJ2-7
v_gene: TRBV30
abundance: many
CDR3nt: TGTGCCTGGAGTGGGTACAAGGGCTACGAGCAGTACTTC
CDR3aa: CAWSGYKGYEQYF

d_gene: -
len: 12
j_gene: TRBJ1-2
v_gene: TRBV20-1
abundance: many
CDR3nt: TGCAGTGCCATGGACAGCGTGTATGGCTACACCTTC
CDR3aa: CSAMDSVYGYTF

d_gene: TRBD1
len: 16
j_gene: TRBJ2-2
v_gene: TRBV13
abundance: many
CDR3nt: TGTGCCAGCAGTGACCCCCGGGACAGGGGGCCCGGGGAGCTGTTTTTT
CDR3aa: CASSDPRDRGPGELFF

d_gene: -
len: 15
j_gene: TRBJ2-1
v_gene: TRBV11-2
abundance: -
CDR3nt: TGTGCCAGCAGAATAGCGGTGAGCTCCTACAATGAGCAGTTCTTC
CDR3aa: CASRIAVSSYNEQFF

d_gene: -
len: 16
j_gene: TRBJ1-2
v_gene: TRBV7-8
abundance: many
CDR3nt: TGTGCCAGCAGCTTAGATAGGGCAGGGTCGACCTATGGCTACACCTTC
CDR3aa: CASSLDRAGSTYGYTF

d_gene: -
len: 13
j_gene: TRBJ1-2
v_gene: TRBV11-2
abundance: many
CDR3nt: TGTGCCAGCAGCCCAGGATCTAACTATGGCTACACCTTC
CDR3aa: CASSPGSNYGYTF

d_gene: -
len: 13
j_gene: TRBJ1-2
v_gene: TRBV30
abundance: many
CDR3nt: TGTGCCTGGAGTGGCGGTCAGGCGGGGTCTTACACCTTC
CDR3aa: CAWSGGQAGSYTF

d_gene: TRBD1
len: 15
j_gene: TRBJ2-3
v_gene: TRBV6-5
abundance: many
CDR3nt: TGTGCCAGCAGTGTCGGACAGGGGCACACAGATACGCAGTATTTT
CDR3aa: CASSVGQGHTDTQYF

d_gene: -
len: 13
j_gene: TRBJ2-5
v_gene: TRBV5-4
abundance: many
CDR3nt: TGTGCCAGCAGCCAAGGACTGGAAGAGACCCAGTACTTC
CDR3aa: CASSQGLEETQYF

d_gene: -
len: 13
j_gene: TRBJ2-3
v_gene: TRBV29-1
abundance: many
CDR3nt: TGCAGCGCGGATAGGGACCGCACAGATACGCAGTATTTT
CDR3aa: CSADRDRTDTQYF

d_gene: -
len: 16
j_gene: TRBJ1-1
v_gene: TRBV19
abundance: many
CDR3nt: TGTGCCAGTAATCGGGGAGCAGTGAACACTCGGGCCAGATTTTTCTTT
CDR3aa: CASNRGAVNTRARFFF

d_gene: TRBD1
len: 16
j_gene: TRBJ2-5
v_gene: TRBV5-4
abundance: -
CDR3nt: TGTGCCAGCAGCTTGGGGGGACAGGGCCGCCAAGAGACCCAGTACTTC
CDR3aa: CASSLGGQGRQETQYF

d_gene: -
len: 13
j_gene: TRBJ1-2
v_gene: TRBV7-8
abundance: many
CDR3nt: TGTGCCAGCAGCTTACAGCAAGACGATGGCTACACCTTC
CDR3aa: CASSLQQDDGYTF

d_gene: -
len: 16
j_gene: TRBJ2-2
v_gene: TRBV7-2
abundance: few
CDR3nt: TGTGCCAGCAACGAGGGGGGTCTAGCGACCTCCGGGGAGCTGTTTTTT
CDR3aa: CASNEGGLATSGELFF

d_gene: TRBD2
len: 15
j_gene: TRBJ2-3
v_gene: TRBV29-1
abundance: -
CDR3nt: TGCAGCGTTGAAGGGGGCGGGGGGAGAACAGATACGCAGTATTTT
CDR3aa: CSVEGGGGRTDTQYF

d_gene: TRBD2
len: 14
j_gene: TRBJ2-1
v_gene: TRBV11-2
abundance: many
CDR3nt: TGTGCCAGCAGCTCGACTAGCGGGGGAAATGAGCAGTTCTTC
CDR3aa: CASSSTSGGNEQFF

d_gene: -
len: 13
j_gene: TRBJ1-1
v_gene: TRBV7-6
abundance: many
CDR3nt: TGTGCCAGCAGCTCGCAGGGGAACACTGAAGCTTTCTTT
CDR3aa: CASSSQGNTEAFF

d_gene: -
len: 13
j_gene: TRBJ1-1
v_gene: TRBV11-2
abundance: many
CDR3nt: TGTGCCAGCAGCCCGCCCTTGAACACTGAAGCTTTCTTT
CDR3aa: CASSPPLNTEAFF

d_gene: -
len: 15
j_gene: TRBJ2-4
v_gene: TRBV19
abundance: many
CDR3nt: TGTGCCAGTAGCGAGGGGACGGGGGCCAAAAACATTCAGTACTTC
CDR3aa: CASSEGTGAKNIQYF

d_gene: -
len: 16
j_gene: TRBJ2-6
v_gene: TRBV5-1
abundance: -
CDR3nt: TGCGCCAGCAGCTTGGGACCTCCCGGCGGGGCCAACGTCCTGACTTTC
CDR3aa: CASSLGPPGGANVLTF

d_gene: -
len: 14
j_gene: TRBJ2-3
v_gene: TRBV5-1
abundance: many
CDR3nt: TGCGCCAGCAGCTTGGCGGGGGCCACAGATACGCAGTATTTT
CDR3aa: CASSLAGATDTQYF

d_gene: TRBD2
len: 15
j_gene: TRBJ2-1
v_gene: TRBV30
abundance: many
CDR3nt: TGTGCCTGGAGTGTAGGGACTAGCGGTCACAATGAGCAGTTCTTC
CDR3aa: CAWSVGTSGHNEQFF

d_gene: -
len: 12
j_gene: TRBJ2-3
v_gene: TRBV28
abundance: medium-sized
CDR3nt: TGTGCCAGCAGCCTGCCCCCAAATACGCAGTATTTT
CDR3aa: CASSLPPNTQYF

d_gene: TRBD2
len: 13
j_gene: TRBJ2-1
v_gene: TRBV20-1
abundance: many
CDR3nt: TGCAGTGAAACTAGCGGGGCAGGCAATGAGCAGTTCTTC
CDR3aa: CSETSGAGNEQFF

d_gene: -
len: 17
j_gene: TRBJ2-2
v_gene: TRBV21-1
abundance: many
CDR3nt: TGTGCCAGCAGCAAAGCGCACAGGGCGAATCACACCGGGGAGCTGTTTTTT
CDR3aa: CASSKAHRANHTGELFF

d_gene: TRBD1
len: 15
j_gene: TRBJ2-7
v_gene: TRBV5-1
abundance: many
CDR3nt: TGCGCCAGCAGCCTACGACAGGGACCGCCCTACGAGCAGTACTTC
CDR3aa: CASSLRQGPPYEQYF

d_gene: TRBD2
len: 13
j_gene: TRBJ2-1
v_gene: TRBV29-1
abundance: many
CDR3nt: TGCAGCTCTCTGGCGGGAGTGATCAATGAGCAGTTCTTC
CDR3aa: CSSLAGVINEQFF

d_gene: TRBD1
len: 17
j_gene: TRBJ2-2
v_gene: TRBV30
abundance: many
CDR3nt: TGTGCCTGGAGTCCCCGACAGGGGGCGGTGGTGGGCGGGGAGCTGTTTTTT
CDR3aa: CAWSPRQGAVVGGELFF

d_gene: TRBD2
len: 17
j_gene: TRBJ2-3
v_gene: TRBV12-5
abundance: many
CDR3nt: TGTGCTAGTGGTACCCGGGCCCCAGCGGGAGTTACAGATACGCAGTATTTT
CDR3aa: CASGTRAPAGVTDTQYF